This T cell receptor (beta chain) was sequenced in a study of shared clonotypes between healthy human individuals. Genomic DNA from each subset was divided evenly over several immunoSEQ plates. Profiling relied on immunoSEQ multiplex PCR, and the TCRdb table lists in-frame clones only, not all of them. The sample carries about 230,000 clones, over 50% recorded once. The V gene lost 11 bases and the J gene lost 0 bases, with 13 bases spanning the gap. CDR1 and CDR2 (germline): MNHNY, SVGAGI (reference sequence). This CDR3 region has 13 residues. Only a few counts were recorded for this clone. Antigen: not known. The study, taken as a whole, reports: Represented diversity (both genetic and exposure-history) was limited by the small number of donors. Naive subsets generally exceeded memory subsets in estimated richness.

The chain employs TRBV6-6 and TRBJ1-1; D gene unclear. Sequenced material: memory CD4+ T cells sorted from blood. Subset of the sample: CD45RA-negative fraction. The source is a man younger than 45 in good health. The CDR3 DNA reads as TGTGCCTCCCGACTGAGCATGAACACTGAAGCTTTCTTT. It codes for CASRLSMNTEAFF.